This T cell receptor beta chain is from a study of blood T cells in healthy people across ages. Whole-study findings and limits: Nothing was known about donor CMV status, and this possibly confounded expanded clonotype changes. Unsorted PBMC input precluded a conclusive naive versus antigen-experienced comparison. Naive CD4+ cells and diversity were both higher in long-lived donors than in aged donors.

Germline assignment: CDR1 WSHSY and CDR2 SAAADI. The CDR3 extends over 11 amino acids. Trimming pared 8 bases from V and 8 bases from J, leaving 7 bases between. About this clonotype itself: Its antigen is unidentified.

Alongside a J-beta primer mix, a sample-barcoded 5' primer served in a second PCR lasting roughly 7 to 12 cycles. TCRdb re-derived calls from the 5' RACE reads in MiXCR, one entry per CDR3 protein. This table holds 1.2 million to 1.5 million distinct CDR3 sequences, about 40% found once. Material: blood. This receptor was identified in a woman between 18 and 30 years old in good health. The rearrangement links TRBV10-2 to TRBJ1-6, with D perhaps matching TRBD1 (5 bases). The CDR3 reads CASGDYSPLHF. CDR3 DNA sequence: TGCGCCAGCGGGGACTATTCACCCCTCCACTTT.